Below are 32 T cell receptor beta chains sequenced from a single sample in a study of T cells in Graves' hyperthyroidism and ophthalmopathy. RNA transcripts were the template for amplifying TCR beta CDR3 regions. TCR CDR3 underwent first-round RT-PCR with the HTBI primer set. TCRdb fed the multiplex PCR reads into MiXCR, producing one record per CDR3 protein. The repertoire holds hundreds of thousands of distinct CDR3 sequences, with around 14% as singletons. The sequencing sample was made of blood. Source of these receptors: a woman between 25 and 40 years old with Graves' hyperthyroidism.

As to this clonotype: A much bigger clone sits one base away, suggesting this may be a read error. The chain has TRBV3-1 and TRBJ2-1, with 9 positions matching TRBD2. CDR1 LGHDT and CDR2 YNNKEL come from the germline V gene (reference sequence). The CDR3 has 15 residues. V shed 7 bases and J 6 bases; nucleotides not matched to a gene: 10. This chain's CDR3 is CASIRDAAGGNEQFF. The CDR3 DNA follows: TGTGCCAGCATCCGCGACGCAGCGGGAGGCAATGAGCAGTTCTTC.

There are a few counts of this clonotype. The CDR3 DNA reads as TGTGCCAGCAGTTTCGGGGGTCATGAAGCTTTCTTT. It codes for CASSFGGHEAFF. The chain recombines TRBV12-3 or TRBV12-4 with TRBJ1-1; tentative D call: TRBD1 (5 bases). The V end lost 3 bases, the J end lost 7 bases, and 9 bases lay between the germline ends. This CDR3 is 12 amino acids long.

This clonotype appeared many times. The chain carries TRBV7-2 and TRBJ2-7; either TRBD1 or TRBD2 may supply D (6 bases each). Trimming cost V 5 bases and J 4 bases, with 12 bases left between them. Germline CDR1 reads SGHTA; CDR2 reads FQGNSA. The CDR3 runs to 13 residues. The CDR3 DNA reads as TGTGCCAGCAGCGTAGGGGGACTGTACGAGCAGTACTTC. This encodes CASSVGGLYEQYF.

A few counts support this clonotype. This chain uses TRBV6-1 with TRBJ2-3; TRBD2 agrees at 9 bases. This CDR3 region has 16 residues. Losses at the gene ends were 8 bases for V and 3 bases for J; bases not matched to a gene: 12. Per germline, CDR1 MNHNS and CDR2 SASEGT. CDR3 protein: CASHSGGLADTDTQYF. In nucleotides, the CDR3 is TGTGCCAGCCATAGCGGGGGATTGGCCGATACAGATACGCAGTATTTT.

This clonotype showed up many times. The V gene is TRBV27, the J gene TRBJ1-1, with D tentatively TRBD1 (5 bases). V lost 3 bases and J lost 5, with 13 bases in between. From germline, CDR1 is MNHEY and CDR2 SMNVEV (reference sequence). This CDR3 is 14 amino acids long. The CDR3 is CASSFGGGGTEAFF. The CDR3 DNA sequence: TGTGCCAGCAGTTTCGGGGGTGGGGGGACTGAAGCTTTCTTT.

This clonotype has at least ten counts. The V gene is TRBV6-1, the J gene TRBJ1-1; a weak D match, TRBD1 (5 bases). V dropped 6 bases and J dropped 0 bases, with 8 bases sitting between them. Germline assignment: CDR1 MNHNS and CDR2 SASEGT. The length of the CDR3 is 13 residues. The CDR3 DNA reads TGTGCCAGCAGGGGGGTAGTGAACACTGAAGCTTTCTTT. Translating it yields CASRGVVNTEAFF.

There are many counts of this clonotype. This rearrangement joins TRBV20-1 to TRBJ2-1, with 13 bases fitting TRBD2. Trimming cost V 5 bases and J 7 bases; bases outside gene matches: 8. CDR1 is DFQATT and CDR2 is SNEGSKA in the germline V gene (reference sequence). The length of the CDR3 is 15 residues. CDR3 sequence reads: CSAAGGLAGANEQFF. The CDR3 region has the DNA TGCAGTGCTGCGGGAGGACTAGCGGGAGCTAATGAGCAGTTCTTC.

A word on this clonotype: With a much larger clone just one base away, this may be a read error. This chain uses TRBV12-3 or TRBV12-4 with TRBJ1-4; no clear D. This CDR3 region has 14 residues. This CDR3 reads CASSHTSTNGKLFF. The CDR3 coding sequence is TGTGCCAGCAGTCACACTAGTACGAATGGAAAACTGTTTTTT.

This clonotype occurred many times. The chain is built from TRBV11-2 and TRBJ2-1; 7 bases agree with TRBD1. After removal of 1 base from V and 2 bases from J, the junction contained 2 bases not matched to a gene. Germline V gene data show CDR1 as SGHAT and CDR2 as FQNNGV. This CDR3 region has 15 residues. Here the CDR3 DNA reads TGTGCCAGCAGCTTAGTCGGGACAGCCTACAATGAGCAGTTCTTC. Amino acids: CASSLVGTAYNEQFF.

J is TRBJ2-5 and V is TRBV27, with 7 bases fitting TRBD2. The germline V gene encodes CDR1 MNHEY and CDR2 SMNVEV (reference sequence). The CDR3 is 16 residues long. Trimming took 4 bases from V and 10 from J; bases not matched to a gene: 18. The CDR3 region is CASSYWREFPKLGQYF. CDR3 in DNA: TGTGCCAGCAGTTATTGGCGGGAGTTTCCTAAGTTGGGCCAGTACTTC.

The V call is TRBV4-1, the J call TRBJ2-1, with TRBD2 matching over 7 bases. Germline loops: CDR1 MGHRA, CDR2 YSYEKL. Trimming took 3 bases from V and 4 from J; bases not matched to a gene: 6. The length of the CDR3 is 15 residues. The CDR3 DNA reads TGCGCCAGCAGCCATGGCGGGAGTACTTACAATGAGCAGTTCTTC. Amino acid sequence: CASSHGGSTYNEQFF.

This clonotype was picked up many times. This chain connects TRBV12-3 or TRBV12-4 to TRBJ1-6; D may be TRBD1 (5 bases). Trimming shortened V by 7 bases and J by 7 bases, and 20 bases separated the two germline ends. This CDR3 is 16 amino acids long. The CDR3, as DNA: TGTGCCAGCACCATAAGCCTCATCGGGACGAATTCACCCCTCCACTTT. Translation gives CASTISLIGTNSPLHF.

At least ten counts were recorded for this clonotype. This rearrangement joins TRBV5-1 to TRBJ2-3; perhaps TRBD1 as D (5 bases). V shed 0 bases and J shed 5 bases, with 13 bases lying between them. Germline V gene sequence: CDR1 SGHRS, CDR2 YFSETQ. This CDR3 comprises 15 residues. The DNA of the CDR3 is TGCGCCAGCAGCTTGGCCGGAGAAGGGGTAGATACGCAGTATTTT. Translated, it gives CASSLAGEGVDTQYF.

The table lists this clonotype with many counts. V is TRBV11-2 and J is TRBJ1-1; D is uncertain. V gave up 5 bases and J gave up 7 bases, with 14 bases separating them. This CDR3 is 13 amino acids long. The germline V gene encodes CDR1 SGHAT and CDR2 FQNNGV. The CDR3 protein is CASSARGTIEAFF. CDR3 nucleotide sequence: TGTGCCAGCAGCGCCAGAGGAACGATTGAAGCTTTCTTT.

Ten or more counts support this clonotype. This sequence joins TRBV20-1 and TRBJ2-2; D is undetermined. Deletions cut 3 bases from V and 7 bases from J, with 9 bases between. CDR1 DFQATT and CDR2 SNEGSKA come from the germline V gene (reference sequence). This CDR3 has 12 amino acids. The CDR3 nucleotides are TGCAGTGCTAGTCAGTTACGCGGGGAGCTGTTTTTT. Its translation is CSASQLRGELFF.

V gene TRBV20-1 combines with J gene TRBJ2-5, with unresolved D. Germline lookup yields CDR1 DFQATT and CDR2 SNEGSKA (reference sequence). The length of the CDR3 is 14 residues. Trimming cost V 5 bases and J 4 bases, with 17 bases left between them. Written as DNA, the CDR3 is TGCAGTGCTGACCCCAGGAATAGCCTAGAGACCCAGTACTTC. This gives the protein CSADPRNSLETQYF.

This clonotype was seen repeatedly, ten times or more. V is TRBV7-2 and J is TRBJ2-7; D not resolved. Trimming cost V 5 bases and J 7 bases, with 12 bases left between them. The germline CDR1 and CDR2 sequences are SGHTA and FQGNSA. The CDR3 runs to 12 residues. For the CDR3, the DNA is TGTGCCAGCAGCCCCCCCGGGCGGGAGCAGTACTTC. Amino acid sequence: CASSPPGREQYF.

This clonotype appeared many times. CDR3 sequence: CASSLGAGNGNTIYF. Here the CDR3 DNA reads TGTGCCAGCAGCTTGGGGGCGGGGAATGGAAACACCATATATTTT. The genes are TRBV7-2 and TRBJ1-3, with D possibly TRBD1 on 6 matching bases. V gave up 3 bases and J gave up 3 bases, with 12 bases separating them. Looked up from germline, CDR1 is SGHTA and CDR2 is FQGNSA. The CDR3 spans 15 residues.

This clonotype showed up many times. This sequence joins TRBV30 and TRBJ2-7; either TRBD1 or TRBD2 may fit D (7 bases each). Germline values: CDR1 GTSNPN, CDR2 SVGIG (reference sequence). The V end was cut by 4 bases, the J end by 0 bases, with 13 bases between. The CDR3 is made up of 14 amino acids. The CDR3 region has the DNA TGTGCCTGGACCAGGGGGGGGACCTCCTACGAGCAGTACTTC. As protein: CAWTRGGTSYEQYF.

The chain recombines TRBV5-1 with TRBJ2-7, with D tentatively TRBD1 or TRBD2 (5 bases each). From germline, CDR1 is SGHRS and CDR2 YFSETQ. The CDR3 runs 15 residues. V lost 2 bases and J 0 bases, leaving 12 bases between the germline ends. The CDR3 DNA reads as TGCGCCAGCAGCTTTTGGGGGAGAGACTCCTACGAGCAGTACTTC. Translated: CASSFWGRDSYEQYF.

This clonotype appeared many times. J is TRBJ2-3 and V is TRBV12-3 or TRBV12-4; no clear D gene. Trimming removed 3 bases from V and 2 bases from J, with 12 bases in between. The CDR3 consists of 15 residues. For the CDR3, the DNA is TGTGCCAGCAGTTTCCTGGTGGTGGACACAGATACGCAGTATTTT. This translates into CASSFLVVDTDTQYF.

This clonotype has a handful of counts. V and J are TRBV7-9 and TRBJ2-7; D unclear. Germline CDR1 reads SEHNR; CDR2 reads FQNEAQ (reference sequence). The CDR3 is made up of 13 amino acids. Deletions cut 2 bases from V and 4 bases from J, with 9 bases between. The CDR3 loop reads CASSLLRPYEQYF. Written as DNA, the CDR3 is TGTGCCAGCAGCTTACTTCGGCCGTACGAGCAGTACTTC.

This clonotype showed up just a few times. J is TRBJ1-4 and V is TRBV2; D gene ambiguous. Germline V gene data show CDR1 as SNHLY and CDR2 as FYNNEI. The V and J ends lost 2 bases and 6 bases respectively, with 10 bases between them. This CDR3 is 14 amino acids long. CDR3 residues: CASSEWGTDEKLFF. In DNA, the CDR3 is TGTGCCAGCAGTGAATGGGGAACCGATGAAAAACTGTTTTTT.

This clonotype was detected only a few times. This rearrangement joins TRBV6-2 or TRBV6-3 to TRBJ1-5, with D unresolved. CDR3 length equals 13 residues. V lost 5 bases to trimming and J lost 6 bases, with 11 bases between them. Germline values: CDR1 MNHEY, CDR2 SVGEGT. CDR3 in DNA: TGTGCCAGCAGTCCCCCTGACGGTCAGCCCCAGCATTTT. This gives the protein CASSPPDGQPQHF.

As regards this clonotype: A much larger clone lies one base from this, so it may be a read error. Without the conserved terminal phenylalanine or tryptophan, this CDR3 likely stems from a read error. V is TRBV2 and J is TRBJ1-1, with a tentative D call TRBD1 (5 bases). This CDR3 has 12 amino acids. Between the trimmed V and J ends, which lost 8 bases and 1 base, there was a span of 8 bases. The germline V gene encodes CDR1 SNHLY and CDR2 FYNNEI. This chain's CDR3 is CASGGENTEAFL. The DNA of the CDR3 is TGTGCCAGCGGAGGGGAGAACACTGAAGCTTTCCTT.

This rearrangement joins TRBV19 to TRBJ2-5; D perhaps matches TRBD1 (5 bases). V was shortened by 2 bases and J by 2 bases, with 9 bases between the two germline ends. The CDR3 is 14 residues long. Germline loops: CDR1 LNHDA, CDR2 SQIVND (reference sequence). Written as DNA, the CDR3 is TGTGCCAGTAGTATAACGCGACAGCAAGAGACCCAGTACTTC. It encodes CASSITRQQETQYF.

The chain uses TRBV18 and TRBJ2-1, with TRBD2 matching 9 bases. Germline V gene lookup returns CDR1 KGHSH and CDR2 LQKENI. There are 14 residues in the CDR3. Trimming at V came to 6 bases and at J to 7 bases, leaving 7 bases not matched to a gene. The CDR3 here is CASSNLAGVNEQFF. For the CDR3, the DNA is TGTGCCAGCTCGAATTTAGCGGGAGTTAATGAGCAGTTCTTC. The entire variable domain, with the rest obtained from reference TRBV18 and TRBJ2-1, is as follows: NAGVMQNPRHLVRRRGQEARLRCSPMKGHSHVYWYRQLPEEGLKFMVYLQKENIIDESGMPKERFSAEFPKEGPSILRIQQVVRGDSAAYFCASSNLAGVNEQFFGPGTRLTVL.

Only a few counts were recorded for this clonotype. In DNA, the CDR3 is TGTGCCAGCAGTTTAAACTGGGATTCACCCCTCCACTTT. Its translation is CASSLNWDSPLHF. The chain is built from TRBV28 and TRBJ1-6, with D unclear. Germline V gene data show CDR1 as MDHEN and CDR2 as SYDVKM. The CDR3 has 13 residues. With 2 bases removed from V and 8 bases from J, the gap between germline ends came to 7 bases.

This clonotype turned up a few times. The V gene is TRBV20-1, the J gene TRBJ2-1; D unclear. The germline CDR1 and CDR2 sequences are DFQATT and SNEGSKA (reference sequence). The CDR3 totals 14 residues. The V gene lost 4 bases and the J gene lost 1 base, with 11 bases spanning the gap. The CDR3 is CSATRAASYNEQFF. The CDR3 coding sequence is TGCAGTGCTACCCGGGCCGCGTCCTACAATGAGCAGTTCTTC.

This clonotype appeared many times. The V and J genes are TRBV11-2 and TRBJ2-3; D possibly uses TRBD1 or TRBD2 (6 bases each). Trimming pared 5 bases from V and 0 bases from J, leaving 12 bases between. The CDR3 has 15 amino acids. The germline gives CDR1 SGHAT, CDR2 FQNNGV. The CDR3: CASSPLGGSTDTQYF. CDR3 coding DNA: TGTGCCAGCAGCCCGTTGGGGGGCAGCACAGATACGCAGTATTTT. Looking up the rest from reference TRBV11-2 and TRBJ2-3 gives the full variable domain: EAGVAQSPRYKIIEKRQSVAFWCNPISGHATLYWYQQILGQGPKLLIQFQNNGVVDDSQLPKDRFSAERLKGVDSTLKIQPAKLEDSAVYLCASSPLGGSTDTQYFGPGTRLTVL.

This clonotype was seen repeatedly, ten times or more. This chain links TRBV10-3 with TRBJ2-7; D not resolved. Trimming took off 0 bases at V and 7 bases at J, with 7 bases between the two ends. The CDR3 covers 12 residues. Looked up from germline, CDR1 is ENHRY and CDR2 is SYGVKD. Here the CDR3 DNA reads TGTGCCATCAGTGAGTCCCCGTATGAGCAGTACTTC. Its translation is CAISESPYEQYF.

This clonotype was seen repeatedly, ten times or more. V is TRBV7-9 and J is TRBJ2-3, with TRBD2 identical over 10 bases. The length of the CDR3 is 19 residues. Per the germline V gene, CDR1 is SEHNR and CDR2 is FQNEAQ (reference sequence). V gave up 3 bases and J gave up 4 bases; unmatched junction bases: 16. The CDR3 protein is CASSFSLGPLAGVPDTQYF. The DNA of the CDR3 is TGTGCCAGCAGCTTCTCTCTCGGACCTCTAGCGGGAGTCCCAGATACGCAGTATTTT.